These 10 T cell receptor beta chains originate from one sample sequenced in a study of blood T cell repertoires in COVID-19 (dated by TCRdb to 2018 to 2020). The library was made by the immunoSEQ multiplex PCR assay. The source is immuneACCESS, and TCRdb retained only in-frame sequences with V and J called. Part of the clones is not carried over; for the studies checked, unresolved V genes explain less than half of this, and the remainder is unexplained. This sample holds nearly 70,000 clones; around 89% were observed only once. The leading ten clones occupy approximately 6.8% of the sample. The sequencing input was peripheral blood. The receptors stem from a woman aged 70-85 years with acute or convalescent COVID-19.

The rearrangement joins TRBV7-9 to TRBJ2-5; the D gene is possibly TRBD1 (6 bases). The CDR3 runs 14 residues. Trimming took off 5 bases at V and 0 bases at J, with 10 bases between the two ends. CDR1 SEHNR and CDR2 FQNEAQ come from the germline V gene (reference sequence). The CDR3 loop reads CASSAWDNQETQYF. The CDR3 DNA reads as TGTGCCAGCAGCGCGTGGGACAACCAAGAGACCCAGTACTTC.

This sequence joins TRBV6-6 and TRBJ2-7, with 10 bases identical to TRBD1. CDR1 MNHNY and CDR2 SVGAGI come from the germline V gene (reference sequence). This CDR3 contains 20 residues. J gave up 2 bases and V 6 bases, and 22 bases lay outside the gene matches. In DNA, the CDR3 is TGTGCCAGCAGCAACAAGGGGGGATTCCTCGACAGGGGGCATGCCTACGAGCAGTACTTC. Its translation is CASSNKGGFLDRGHAYEQYF.

The V call is TRBV4-1, the J call TRBJ1-4; tentative D call: TRBD1 (6 bases). Trimming shortened V by 4 bases and J by 8 bases, and 20 bases separated the two germline ends. Germline V CDR1 and CDR2: MGHRA, YSYEKL. The CDR3 has 16 residues. CDR3 sequence reads: CASSLFTGGLGEKLFF. The DNA for the CDR3 is TGCGCCAGCAGCCTCTTCACGGGGGGGCTTGGGGAAAAACTGTTTTTT.

This chain links TRBV18 with TRBJ1-4; possible D gene TRBD1, 5 bases. Germline V gene data show CDR1 as KGHSH and CDR2 as LQKENI. This CDR3 region has 13 residues. V lost 6 bases and J lost 6, with 11 bases in between. The CDR3 loop is CASSLSRDEKLFF. For the CDR3, the DNA is TGTGCCAGCTCGCTTTCCAGGGATGAAAAACTGTTTTTT.

This rearrangement joins TRBV30 to TRBJ1-4, with 9 bases lining up with TRBD1. The V gene's germline CDR1 is GTSNPN and CDR2 SVGIG (reference sequence). After removal of 1 base from V and 6 bases from J, the junction contained 3 bases not matched to a gene. The length of the CDR3 is 14 residues. The CDR3 loop is CAWSAWDRDEKLFF. CDR3 in DNA: TGTGCCTGGAGTGCTTGGGACAGGGATGAAAAACTGTTTTTT.

The chain recombines TRBV27 with TRBJ1-5; D remains unclear. Trimming pared 3 bases from V and 5 bases from J, leaving 8 bases between. Germline loops: CDR1 MNHEY, CDR2 SMNVEV (reference sequence). This CDR3 is built from 13 residues. DNA of the CDR3: TGTGCCAGCAGTTTCAGTTCCTATCAGCCCCAGCATTTT. Translated, it gives CASSFSSYQPQHF.

This clone turned up a few times. This chain connects TRBV24-1 to TRBJ1-2; TRBD1 matches 11 bases. V shed 3 bases and J 7 bases; nucleotides not matched to a gene: 6. The CDR3 extends over 15 amino acids. Germline CDR1 reads KGHDR; CDR2 reads SFDVKD. The chain's CDR3 is CATSDVPGTGGGYTF. DNA for the CDR3: TGTGCCACCAGTGATGTGCCCGGGACAGGGGGTGGCTACACCTTC.

Only one count was recorded for this clone. CDR3 protein: CASSLDRGQDEAFF. The CDR3 bases are TGTGCCAGCAGCTTAGACAGGGGGCAGGATGAAGCTTTCTTT. The V and J genes are TRBV7-9 and TRBJ1-1, with TRBD1 identical over 9 bases. The germline V gene has CDR1 SEHNR and CDR2 FQNEAQ (reference sequence). This CDR3 has 14 amino acids. The ends lost 1 base at V and 7 bases at J; junction bases unmatched: 4. Full variable domain (remainder filled in from reference TRBV7-9 and TRBJ1-1): DTGVSQNPRHKITKRGQNVTFRCDPISEHNRLYWYRQTLGQGPEFLTYFQNEAQLEKSRLLSDRFSAERPKGSFSTLEIQRTEQGDSAMYLCASSLDRGQDEAFFGQGTRLTVV.

The gene calls are TRBV10-3 and TRBJ1-5; D is possibly TRBD1 (5 bases). Germline V gene data show CDR1 as ENHRY and CDR2 as SYGVKD. Trimming left V 10 bases short and J 4 bases short, with 11 bases between. The length of the CDR3 is 12 residues. CDR3 in DNA: TGTGCCACGACAGACGAGAATCAGCCCCAGCATTTT. Translated, it gives CATTDENQPQHF.

This chain connects TRBV9 to TRBJ1-6; 8 nucleotides align to TRBD1. The ends lost 4 bases at V and 9 bases at J; junction bases unmatched: 9. The CDR3 spans 15 residues. Germline values: CDR1 SGDLS, CDR2 YYNGEE. In nucleotides, the CDR3 is TGTGCCAGCAGCCCCGAGGCAGGGGGCGTTTCACCCCTCCACTTT. Translated, it gives CASSPEAGGVSPLHF.